The TCR beta chain described here comes from a study of T cell responses to AZD1222 COVID-19 vaccine. General study points: The study identified only five to seven AZD1222 recipients as seropositive at baseline. White British ancestry dominated among donors, who included more females, and clonal diversity was possibly underestimated.

Second-dose timings of about 4 or about 12 weeks were pooled. Sequencing was performed with immunoSEQ multiplex PCR; in TCRdb, only in-frame clones are kept and a portion is missing. In the table there are around 130,000 clones, roughly nine tenths of which are singletons. A remark on this clone: Its antigen is currently unknown.

J was trimmed by 7 bases and V by 8 bases; bases with no gene match: 11. The CDR3 is 15 amino acids. Per the germline V gene, CDR1 is LNHNV and CDR2 is YYDKDF (reference sequence). The sequencing used peripheral blood, collected 28 days after the second AZD1222 dose. The rearrangement links TRBV15 to TRBJ1-6, with 7 positions matching TRBD1. The origin of this receptor is an adult who received the AZD1222 COVID-19 vaccine. In DNA, the CDR3 is TGTGCCACCTCCCAGGGGGGGACAGAAAATTCACCCCTCCACTTT. This encodes CATSQGGTENSPLHF. The full variable domain, with the rest looked up from reference TRBV15 and TRBJ1-6, is DAMVIQNPRYQVTQFGKPVTLSCSQTLNHNVMYWYQQKSSQAPKLLFHYYDKDFNNEADTPDNFQSRRPNTSFCFLDIRSPGLGDTAMYLCATSQGGTENSPLHFGNGTRLTVT.